These 16 T cell receptor beta chains were all obtained from the same sample, sequenced in a study of PD-1 blockade in classical Hodgkin lymphoma. Stated time point: cycle 4 day 1 (C4D1), after less than seven weeks of nivolumab. All trial patients relapsed after autologous stem cell transplantation. Assay used: immunoSEQ multiplex PCR; TCRdb lists only in-frame clones, some missing. The sample includes over 70,000 clones, just over 90% of them seen just once. The starting material was peripheral blood mononuclear cells (PBMCs), obtained before the fourth cycle of nivolumab. Receptors were obtained from a human donor with classical Hodgkin lymphoma.

This clone was recorded once. The CDR3 reads CASSVEEGTEAFF. In DNA form, the CDR3 reads TGTGCCAGCAGCGTAGAGGAGGGCACTGAAGCTTTCTTT. This chain joins TRBV27 and TRBJ1-1, with D unresolved. This CDR3 is 13 amino acids long. Trimming left V 6 bases short and J 4 bases short, with 12 bases between. Germline V CDR1 and CDR2: MNHEY, SMNVEV (reference sequence).

The CDR3, as DNA: TGTGCCAGTAGGATGTTAGCGGGGGGGGTCAATGAGCAGTTCTTC. It specifies CASRMLAGGVNEQFF. The rearrangement links TRBV19 to TRBJ2-1; TRBD2 matches 11 bases. Germline-derived CDR1 and CDR2 are LNHDA and SQIVND (reference sequence). The J segment lost 6 bases and the V segment lost 6 bases, leaving 7 bases of the junction unmatched. This CDR3 spans 15 amino acids.

The chain has TRBV7-2 and TRBJ2-1, with D unclear. The length of the CDR3 is 12 residues. CDR1 SGHTA and CDR2 FQGNSA come from the germline V gene. The V end lost 2 bases, the J end lost 7 bases, and 6 bases lay between the germline ends. In nucleotides, the CDR3 is TGTGCCAGCAGCTTAAACGGGAATGAGCAGTTCTTC. Translating it yields CASSLNGNEQFF.

This chain connects TRBV11-2 to TRBJ2-3; 8 nucleotides match TRBD2. Germline trimming cut 6 bases from V and 0 bases from J; bases unmatched to any gene: 5. There are 15 residues in the CDR3. CDR1 is SGHAT and CDR2 is FQNNGV in the germline V gene. Here the CDR3 DNA reads TGTGCCAGCAGTCATAGCGGGGTTAGCACAGATACGCAGTATTTT. Translating gives CASSHSGVSTDTQYF.

This clone was seen only once. The genes are TRBV5-6 and TRBJ1-5; D is unresolved. The germline gives CDR1 SGHDT, CDR2 YYEEEE. With 2 bases removed from V and 7 bases from J, the gap between germline ends came to 16 bases. This CDR3 is 15 amino acids long. In DNA form, the CDR3 reads TGTGCCAGCAGCTTAGGCGAAGGCGCAGTACAGCCCCAGCATTTT. Translated, it gives CASSLGEGAVQPQHF.

The gene calls are TRBV11-2 and TRBJ1-1, with no clear D. Per the germline V gene, CDR1 is SGHAT and CDR2 is FQNNGV. The CDR3 length is 15 residues. Trimming pared 5 bases from V and 0 bases from J, leaving 13 bases between. CDR3 sequence reads: CASSPARAMNTEAFF. The CDR3 DNA sequence: TGTGCCAGCAGCCCGGCGAGGGCTATGAACACTGAAGCTTTCTTT.

The chain combines TRBV15 with TRBJ2-3; 10 positions agree with TRBD1. The CDR3 is made up of 19 amino acids. The J segment lost 5 bases and the V segment lost 0 bases, leaving 14 bases of the junction unmatched. Germline CDR1 LNHNV, CDR2 YYDKDF (reference sequence). The CDR3 here is CATSRDSYWTGGRGDTQYF. The CDR3 nucleotides are TGTGCCACCAGCAGAGACTCATACTGGACAGGGGGTAGAGGAGATACGCAGTATTTT.

The chain employs TRBV7-8 and TRBJ2-7; weak D call: TRBD1 (5 bases). The V end lost 3 bases, the J end lost 4 bases, and 7 bases lay between the germline ends. The CDR3 totals 12 residues. CDR1 and CDR2 (germline): SGHVS, FQNEAQ. CDR3 protein: CASSFSGYEQYF. The DNA of the CDR3 is TGTGCCAGCAGCTTTTCAGGGTACGAGCAGTACTTC.

This clone was found once. J is TRBJ2-3 and V is TRBV9, with 7 bases identical to TRBD2. The CDR3 has 16 residues. CDR1 and CDR2 from the germline V gene are SGDLS and YYNGEE. V dropped 0 bases and J dropped 2; count of bases not matched to a gene: 6. For the CDR3, the DNA is TGTGCCAGCAGCGTAGAGACGGGGGGTGTCACAGATACGCAGTATTTT. Its protein is CASSVETGGVTDTQYF. Drawing the rest from reference TRBV9 and TRBJ2-3, the complete variable domain is DSGVTQTPKHLITATGQRVTLRCSPRSGDLSVYWYQQSLDQGLQFLIQYYNGEERAKGNILERFSAQQFPDLHSELNLSSLELGDSALYFCASSVETGGVTDTQYFGPGTRLTVL.

J is TRBJ2-7 and V is TRBV11-2; TRBD1 is a possible D gene (6 bases). The CDR3 has 14 amino acids. Looked up from germline, CDR1 is SGHAT and CDR2 is FQNNGV. V gave up 5 bases and J gave up 4 bases, with 15 bases separating them. The CDR3 spells CASSPAGGIYEQYF. CDR3 nucleotide sequence: TGTGCCAGCAGCCCTGCTGGGGGCATTTACGAGCAGTACTTC.

The V and J genes are TRBV30 and TRBJ2-1; no clear D. Germline loops: CDR1 GTSNPN, CDR2 SVGIG (reference sequence). V was clipped by 0 bases and J by 10 bases, with 13 bases between them. The CDR3 runs 13 residues. The CDR3 nucleotides are TGTGCCTGGAGTGTACAAGTATTAGACGAGCAGTTCTTC. This sequence encodes CAWSVQVLDEQFF.

This chain links TRBV5-1 with TRBJ1-1, with 7 bases fitting TRBD1. CDR1 is SGHRS, CDR2 YFSETQ, per germline. V shed 2 bases, J shed 0 bases, and the junction held 7 bases outside the gene matches. The CDR3 length is 16 residues. Written as DNA, the CDR3 is TGCGCCAGCAGCTTTCCGGGACAGAGATTGAACACTGAAGCTTTCTTT. As protein: CASSFPGQRLNTEAFF.

This clone was seen more than once but under ten times. The rearrangement uses TRBV6-4 and TRBJ2-2; no clear D gene. V was clipped by 4 bases and J by 1 base, with 4 bases between them. Looked up from germline, CDR1 is MRHNA and CDR2 is SNTAGT. The CDR3 runs to 13 residues. The CDR3: CASSGGNTGELFF. The CDR3 bases are TGTGCCAGCAGTGGAGGGAACACCGGGGAGCTGTTTTTT.

Here the CDR3 DNA reads TGTGCCACCAGCAGAGCCTACAGGGCCAAGGGAGGTTCACCCCTCCACTTT. Translation: CATSRAYRAKGGSPLHF. The V and J genes are TRBV15 and TRBJ1-6; perhaps TRBD1 as D (6 bases). The length of the CDR3 is 17 residues. Trimming took off 1 base at V and 9 bases at J, with 19 bases between the two ends. CDR1 LNHNV and CDR2 YYDKDF come from the germline V gene (reference sequence).

The rearrangement joins TRBV10-3 to TRBJ2-7, with TRBD1 matching over 9 bases. V lost 4 bases and J lost 1; bases outside the gene matches: 5. Germline CDR1 reads ENHRY; CDR2 reads SYGVKD. The CDR3 totals 15 residues. The CDR3 loop reads CAISAVDRGSYEQYF. Written as DNA, the CDR3 is TGTGCCATCAGTGCCGTGGACAGGGGATCCTACGAGCAGTACTTC.

In DNA form, the CDR3 reads TGTGCCAGCAGAACGACAGAGAGTATCAATCAGCCCCAGCATTTT. Its protein product is CASRTTESINQPQHF. The rearrangement links TRBV28 to TRBJ1-5; possibly TRBD1 for D (5 bases). The CDR3 totals 15 residues. Trimming took 6 bases from V and 3 from J, leaving 15 bases between them. CDR1 and CDR2 (germline): MDHEN, SYDVKM.